A selection of T cell receptor beta chains follows, all from one sample in a study of blood T cells in healthy people across ages. TCRdb re-analysed the 5' RACE reads in MiXCR, keeping a single row per CDR3 protein. The data show hundreds of thousands of distinct CDR3 sequences, approximately 22% seen once. Sequencing was done on a sample of blood. Receptors originate from a man in his 70s in good health. Each CDR3 is given with its conserved first and last residue. Fields, in order: V gene, D gene, J gene, clone size, CDR3 protein, CDR3 DNA. A D gene is named only where the DNA matches it firmly. Only some rows state a clone size, as once, few, many or a class for expanded clones.

v_gene: TRBV28
d_gene: -
j_gene: TRBJ1-5
abundance: -
CDR3aa: CASSFRGVTNQPQHF
CDR3nt: TGTGCCAGCAGTTTCCGGGGGGTGACCAATCAGCCCCAGCATTTT

v_gene: TRBV19
d_gene: -
j_gene: TRBJ1-6
abundance: -
CDR3aa: CASSMGGYSPLHF
CDR3nt: TGTGCCAGTAGTATGGGCGGGTATTCACCCCTCCACTTT

v_gene: TRBV2
d_gene: -
j_gene: TRBJ2-3
abundance: -
CDR3aa: CASSERRDTQYF
CDR3nt: TGTGCCAGCAGTGAGAGGAGAGATACGCAGTATTTT

v_gene: TRBV14
d_gene: TRBD2
j_gene: TRBJ2-1
abundance: -
CDR3aa: CASSQDRRTSGSRQFF
CDR3nt: TGTGCCAGCAGCCAAGATCGGAGGACTAGCGGGAGTCGACAGTTCTTC

v_gene: TRBV20-1
d_gene: -
j_gene: TRBJ2-3
abundance: -
CDR3aa: CSARTYGGTDTQYF
CDR3nt: TGCAGTGCTAGAACCTACGGGGGCACAGATACGCAGTATTTT

v_gene: TRBV7-9
d_gene: TRBD2
j_gene: TRBJ2-3
abundance: few
CDR3aa: CASSFERGASGTQYF
CDR3nt: TGTGCCAGCAGCTTCGAGCGGGGGGCTTCGGGTACGCAGTATTTT

v_gene: TRBV7-9
d_gene: -
j_gene: TRBJ2-6
abundance: few
CDR3aa: CASSLPRSVPSGANVLTF
CDR3nt: TGTGCCAGCAGCTTACCGCGGTCCGTACCCTCTGGGGCCAACGTCCTGACTTTC

v_gene: TRBV7-9
d_gene: -
j_gene: TRBJ2-5
abundance: few
CDR3aa: CASSLVTEGETQYF
CDR3nt: TGTGCCAGCAGCTTGGTTACAGAAGGAGAGACCCAGTACTTC

v_gene: TRBV7-8
d_gene: TRBD1
j_gene: TRBJ2-3
abundance: -
CDR3aa: CASRTGTESGTQYF
CDR3nt: TGTGCCAGCAGGACCGGGACAGAATCCGGTACGCAGTATTTT

v_gene: TRBV4-1
d_gene: -
j_gene: TRBJ2-7
abundance: few
CDR3aa: CASSQDSGYYEQCF
CDR3nt: TGCGCCAGCAGCCAAGATTCAGGATACTACGAGCAGTGCTTC

v_gene: TRBV12-3/TRBV12-4
d_gene: TRBD2
j_gene: TRBJ2-1
abundance: -
CDR3aa: CASRRSGSGYNEQFF
CDR3nt: TGTGCCAGCAGGCGCAGCGGGAGTGGTTACAATGAGCAGTTCTTC

v_gene: TRBV5-8
d_gene: -
j_gene: TRBJ2-2
abundance: -
CDR3aa: CASSLGQITGELFF
CDR3nt: TGTGCCAGCAGCTTGGGACAGATCACCGGGGAGCTGTTTTTT

v_gene: TRBV2
d_gene: TRBD1
j_gene: TRBJ1-2
abundance: -
CDR3aa: CASRESGTGAWYGYTF
CDR3nt: TGTGCCAGCAGGGAATCCGGGACAGGGGCTTGGTATGGCTACACCTTC

v_gene: TRBV5-1
d_gene: TRBD1
j_gene: TRBJ1-1
abundance: few
CDR3aa: CASSLEGTAREAFF
CDR3nt: TGCGCCAGCAGCTTGGAAGGGACAGCGCGTGAAGCTTTCTTT